The 20 T cell receptor beta chains given below trace back to one sample, sequenced in a study of T cells in Graves' hyperthyroidism and ophthalmopathy. TCR beta CDR3 regions were amplified from RNA transcripts. First-round RT-PCR targeting the TCR CDR3 was performed with the HTBI primer set. From the multiplex PCR reads, TCRdb called clonotypes with MiXCR, one entry per CDR3 protein. The repertoire holds 490,000 or so distinct CDR3 sequences, with about 16% as singletons. The specimen was blood. These receptors were taken from a woman in her 30s with Graves' ophthalmopathy.

This clonotype was seen many times. The chain uses TRBV20-1 and TRBJ1-1; D call uncertain. Per the germline V gene, CDR1 is DFQATT and CDR2 is SNEGSKA (reference sequence). V was clipped by 0 bases and J by 1 base, with 6 bases between them. The CDR3 covers 13 residues. CDR3 in DNA: TGCAGTGCTAGAGAAACGGGGAACACTGAAGCTTTCTTT. This translates into CSARETGNTEAFF.

In regard to this clonotype: This clone may be a read error of a much larger clone one base away. This rearrangement joins TRBV27 to TRBJ2-1; 7 bases match TRBD2. Per the germline V gene, CDR1 is MNHEY and CDR2 is SMNVEV (reference sequence). This CDR3 comprises 15 residues. The CDR3 here is CASAAGVRDAVEQLF. CDR3 sequence (DNA): TGTGCCAGCGCCGCGGGGGTCAGGGACGCCGTTGAGCAGCTCTTC.

This clonotype was found many times. The rearrangement uses TRBV18 and TRBJ1-1, with D perhaps TRBD1 (5 bases). Germline loops: CDR1 KGHSH, CDR2 LQKENI. V was clipped by 6 bases and J by 7 bases, with 12 bases between them. The CDR3 is made up of 12 amino acids. CDR3 region: CASSSGRVEAFF. The DNA for the CDR3 is TGTGCCAGCTCGTCGGGACGGGTTGAAGCTTTCTTT.

This clonotype was detected many times. V gene TRBV7-2 combines with J gene TRBJ2-3, with TRBD2 identical over 8 bases. After removal of 4 bases from V and 5 bases from J, the junction contained 11 bases not matched to a gene. This CDR3 is built from 16 residues. CDR1 is SGHTA and CDR2 is FQGNSA in the germline V gene. The DNA for the CDR3 is TGTGCCAGCAGCTCAAGAGGAGCGGGAGTAGGAGATACGCAGTATTTT. Protein: CASSSRGAGVGDTQYF.

This clonotype was counted at least ten times. This chain uses TRBV11-2 with TRBJ2-7; 8 bases align to TRBD2. V lost 4 bases to trimming and J lost 5 bases; unmatched junction nucleotides: 10. The length of the CDR3 is 15 residues. From germline, CDR1 is SGHAT and CDR2 FQNNGV. The CDR3, as DNA: TGTGCCAGCAGCTCCAGACTAGCGACTTCCCACGAGCAGTACTTC. It specifies CASSSRLATSHEQYF.

This clonotype was counted ten times or more. V gene TRBV5-1 combines with J gene TRBJ2-3; TRBD2 matches 10 bases. J lost 4 bases, V lost 1 base, and 3 bases had no gene match. Germline values: CDR1 SGHRS, CDR2 YFSETQ. The CDR3 sequence is 15 residues long. As DNA, the CDR3 is TGCGCCAGCAGCTTGATAGCGGGAGGATCAGATACGCAGTATTTT. It translates to CASSLIAGGSDTQYF.

This clonotype was seen at least ten times. This chain links TRBV7-8 with TRBJ2-5; possibly TRBD2 for D (7 bases). CDR1 is SGHVS and CDR2 is FQNEAQ in the germline V gene. The CDR3 totals 14 residues. Trimming left V 5 bases short and J 6 bases short, with 16 bases between. The CDR3 is CASSGGGRTKTQYF. DNA of the CDR3: TGTGCCAGCAGCGGGGGGGGCCGGACAAAGACCCAGTACTTC. The full variable domain, its missing parts supplied by reference TRBV7-8 and TRBJ2-5, is GAGVSQSPRYKVAKRGQDVALRCDPISGHVSLFWYQQALGQGPEFLTYFQNEAQLDKSGLPSDRFFAERPEGSVSTLKIQRTQQEDSAVYLCASSGGGRTKTQYFGPGTRLLVL.

Many counts were recorded for this clonotype. The chain employs TRBV28 and TRBJ2-7; possibly TRBD1 for D (6 bases). Germline CDR1 and CDR2: MDHEN and SYDVKM. There are 13 residues in the CDR3. V was clipped by 8 bases and J by 4 bases, with 15 bases between them. The DNA of the CDR3 is TGTGCCAGCCAACGGACAGAGGGTTACGAGCAGTACTTC. Protein: CASQRTEGYEQYF. The entire variable domain, with the rest obtained from reference TRBV28 and TRBJ2-7, is as follows: DVKVTQSSRYLVKRTGEKVFLECVQDMDHENMFWYRQDPGLGLRLIYFSYDVKMKEKGDIPEGYSVSREKKERFSLILESASTNQTSMYLCASQRTEGYEQYFGPGTRLTVT.

The chain couples TRBV6-2 or TRBV6-3 to TRBJ2-4, with D possibly TRBD2 on 5 matching bases. V gave up 3 bases and J gave up 9 bases, with 15 bases separating them. The germline V gene has CDR1 MNHEY and CDR2 SVGEGT. This CDR3 comprises 14 residues. The CDR3 region is CASSYQGGRSIQYF. The CDR3, as DNA: TGTGCCAGCAGTTATCAAGGCGGGCGTAGCATTCAGTACTTC.

This clonotype showed up many times. V gene TRBV5-4 combines with J gene TRBJ1-5; tentatively, D is TRBD1 (5 bases). Germline V lookup: CDR1 SGHNT, CDR2 YYREEE (reference sequence). V was cut by 1 base and J by 3 bases, with 14 bases left in between. The CDR3 has 16 residues. The CDR3 region has the DNA TGTGCCAGCAGCTTGAAAGGTTCAGGGAACAATCAGCCCCAGCATTTT. Amino acids: CASSLKGSGNNQPQHF.

The rearrangement uses TRBV5-4 and TRBJ2-2; TRBD2 matches 9 bases. V lost 9 bases and J lost 0; bases outside the gene matches: 12. The CDR3 has 17 amino acids. Germline V gene data show CDR1 as SGHNT and CDR2 as YYREEE (reference sequence). The CDR3 sequence is CATQAGGVGANTGELFF. The CDR3 DNA reads TGTGCCACCCAGGCGGGGGGGGTAGGCGCGAACACCGGGGAGCTGTTTTTT.

V is TRBV19 and J is TRBJ2-1, with a possible D match to TRBD2 (5 bases). V gave up 5 bases and J gave up 10 bases, with 24 bases separating them. CDR3 length: 16 amino acids. Germline V gene sequence: CDR1 LNHDA, CDR2 SQIVND (reference sequence). The CDR3 DNA is TGTGCCAGTAGTTTCGGCAGGACCCCTCAGTGGGAGGAGCAGTTCTTC. It specifies CASSFGRTPQWEEQFF.

This clonotype was seen repeatedly, ten times or more. The chain couples TRBV6-6 to TRBJ1-4, with 9 bases fitting TRBD1. CDR3 length: 17 residues. V shed 0 bases, J shed 6 bases, and the junction held 8 bases outside the gene matches. Germline V lookup: CDR1 MNHNY, CDR2 SVGAGI (reference sequence). This chain's CDR3 is CASSYSNPGTGHEKLFF. The CDR3 nucleotides read TGTGCCAGCAGTTACTCGAACCCTGGGACAGGGCATGAAAAACTGTTTTTT.

This clonotype was observed at least ten times. The genes are TRBV5-1 and TRBJ2-1, with D unclear. The length of the CDR3 is 14 residues. The ends were cut back, 6 bases at V and 0 bases at J, with 10 bases in the middle. CDR1 and CDR2 from the germline V gene are SGHRS and YFSETQ. The DNA of the CDR3 is TGCGCCAGCAAGTTGGCGTCCTCCTACAATGAGCAGTTCTTC. It encodes CASKLASSYNEQFF.

In its sample, this clonotype was seen many times. The V and J genes are TRBV11-2 and TRBJ2-7; D not resolved. The V end was cut by 6 bases, the J end by 3 bases, with 9 bases between. Germline CDR1 and CDR2: SGHAT and FQNNGV. The CDR3 totals 12 residues. CDR3 protein: CASSYGIYEQYF. Here the CDR3 DNA reads TGTGCCAGCAGTTATGGAATCTACGAGCAGTACTTC. Together with reference TRBV11-2 and TRBJ2-7, the CDR3 gives the full variable domain: EAGVAQSPRYKIIEKRQSVAFWCNPISGHATLYWYQQILGQGPKLLIQFQNNGVVDDSQLPKDRFSAERLKGVDSTLKIQPAKLEDSAVYLCASSYGIYEQYFGPGTRLTVT.

Many counts were recorded for this clonotype. The rearrangement uses TRBV11-2 and TRBJ2-7; D is possibly TRBD1 or TRBD2 (5 bases each). The CDR3 spans 13 residues. Looked up from germline, CDR1 is SGHAT and CDR2 is FQNNGV. V was shortened by 4 bases and J by 3 bases, with 10 bases between the two germline ends. CDR3 sequence: CASSWAGSYEQYF. The CDR3 nucleotides are TGTGCCAGCAGCTGGGCAGGGAGCTACGAGCAGTACTTC.

This clonotype was recorded at least ten times. CDR3 DNA sequence: TGCGCCAGCAGTCGGACAGGGGTATCCGAAGAGACCCAGTACTTC. It codes for CASSRTGVSEETQYF. The chain employs TRBV5-1 and TRBJ2-5; 9 bases map to TRBD1. The CDR3 has 15 amino acids. V was pared by 5 bases and J by 3 bases, with 8 bases of the junction left unmatched. The V gene's germline CDR1 is SGHRS and CDR2 YFSETQ.

There are many counts of this clonotype. The V call is TRBV28, the J call TRBJ1-5; no clear D gene. Germline V gene lookup returns CDR1 MDHEN and CDR2 SYDVKM. The CDR3 has 13 residues. Trimming left V 2 bases short and J 7 bases short, with 9 bases between. CDR3 in amino acids: CASSLGSRQPQHF. The CDR3 nucleotides read TGTGCCAGCAGTTTAGGGTCGAGGCAGCCCCAGCATTTT.

This clonotype was counted many times. The chain joins TRBV20-1 to TRBJ2-7; either TRBD1 or TRBD2 may fit D (6 bases each). Germline assignment: CDR1 DFQATT and CDR2 SNEGSKA (reference sequence). The CDR3 covers 14 residues. V was trimmed by 7 bases and J by 3 bases, leaving 19 bases between them. The CDR3 sequence: CSVTEGGGRYEQYF. The CDR3, as DNA: TGCAGTGTTACAGAGGGGGGAGGACGCTACGAGCAGTACTTC.

The table lists this clonotype with many counts. J is TRBJ2-3 and V is TRBV24-1, with a possible D match to TRBD2 (7 bases). Trimming left V 9 bases short and J 3 bases short, with 15 bases between. Germline V lookup: CDR1 KGHDR, CDR2 SFDVKD. The CDR3 spans 14 residues. The CDR3: CATWGGRETDTQYF. The DNA of the CDR3 is TGTGCCACCTGGGGGGGCAGGGAAACAGATACGCAGTATTTT.